This T cell receptor beta chain is drawn from a study of T cell changes during pregnancy in multiple sclerosis (dated by TCRdb to the late 2010s). A note on the overall study: The study looked at changes in the T cell repertoire across pregnancy in women with multiple sclerosis.

Points on this clone: This clone's antigen is unknown. Base qualities are not at hand, and no much larger clone is one base apart.

The library was produced with the immunoSEQ multiplex PCR assay. TCRdb took this table from immuneACCESS and kept in-frame rearrangements with V and J called. Such tables lack part of the clones; where checked against another copy, unresolved V genes explain under half of the gap, and the rest is unexplained. The sample table shows just under 65,000 clones, and around 97% are seen once. In total, the top ten clones hold approximately 2.3% of the sample. This clonotype was obtained from a female donor with multiple sclerosis, enrolled in a pregnancy study. The sample consisted of CD8+ T cells from peripheral blood mononuclear cells, taken after pregnancy.

This receptor has the CDR3 CASSPKDSPEQYF. The base sequence is TGTGCCAGCAGCCCCAAAGACAGCCCCGAGCAGTACTTC. The V gene is TRBV11-1 and the J gene is TRBJ2-7; 5 matching bases give a weak D call of TRBD1. V is clipped by 5 bases and J by 6 bases, and the sequence between their germline boundaries is 14 bases long. Spanning cysteine to phenylalanine, the CDR3 consists of 13 amino acids. The CDR3 DNA has 39 bases and is translated from base 1. Via the germline V gene (reference sequence), CDR1 is SGHAT and CDR2 FQDESV.